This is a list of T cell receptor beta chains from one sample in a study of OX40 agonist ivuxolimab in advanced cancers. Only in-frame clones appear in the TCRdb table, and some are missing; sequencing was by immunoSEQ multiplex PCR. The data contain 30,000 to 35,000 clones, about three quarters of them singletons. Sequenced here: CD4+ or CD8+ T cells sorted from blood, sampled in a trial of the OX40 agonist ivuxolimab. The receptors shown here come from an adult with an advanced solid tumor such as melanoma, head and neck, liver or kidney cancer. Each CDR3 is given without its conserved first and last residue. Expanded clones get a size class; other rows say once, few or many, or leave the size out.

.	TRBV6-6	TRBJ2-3	ASSSGTTDTQY
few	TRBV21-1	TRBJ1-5	ASSKIRRPQH
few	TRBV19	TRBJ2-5	ASSIDPSETQY
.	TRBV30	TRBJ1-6	AWSGQGVSPLH
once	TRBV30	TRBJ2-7	AWSGLDGYEQY
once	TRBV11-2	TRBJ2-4	ASSLTGQVAKNIQY
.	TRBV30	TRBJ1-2	AWSSAYGYT
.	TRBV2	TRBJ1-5	ASSEENQPQH
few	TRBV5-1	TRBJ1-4	ASSLAGLGLNEKLF
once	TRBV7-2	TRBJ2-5	ASCRVYQETQY
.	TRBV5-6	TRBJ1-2	ASSLEGGGYSYGYT
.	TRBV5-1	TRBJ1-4	ASSPMTATNEKLF
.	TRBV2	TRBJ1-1	ASSGQGVGTEAF
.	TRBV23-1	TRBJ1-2	ASRIGTVIHGYT
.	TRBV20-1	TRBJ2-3	SARVVDTQY
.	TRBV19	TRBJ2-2	ASSPGLAISGELF
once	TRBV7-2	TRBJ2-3	ASSLRGGEADTQY